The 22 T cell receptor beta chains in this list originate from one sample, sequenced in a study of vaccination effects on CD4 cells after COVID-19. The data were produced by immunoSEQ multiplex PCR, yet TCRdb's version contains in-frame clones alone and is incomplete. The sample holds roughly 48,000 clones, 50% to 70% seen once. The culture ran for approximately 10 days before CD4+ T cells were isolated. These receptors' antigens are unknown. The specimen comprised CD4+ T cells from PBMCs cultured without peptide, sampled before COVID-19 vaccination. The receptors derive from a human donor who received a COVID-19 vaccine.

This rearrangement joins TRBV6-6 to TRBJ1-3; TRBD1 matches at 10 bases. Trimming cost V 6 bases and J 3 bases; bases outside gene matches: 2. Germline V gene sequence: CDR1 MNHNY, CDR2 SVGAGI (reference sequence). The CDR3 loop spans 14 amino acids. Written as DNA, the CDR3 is TGTGCCAGCAGCTGGACAGGGGGTGGAAACACCATATATTTT. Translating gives CASSWTGGGNTIYF.

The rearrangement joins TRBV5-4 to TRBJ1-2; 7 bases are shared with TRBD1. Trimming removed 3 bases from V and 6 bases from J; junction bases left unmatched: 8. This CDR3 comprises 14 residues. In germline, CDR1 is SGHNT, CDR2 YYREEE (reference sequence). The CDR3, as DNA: TGTGCCAGCAGCTCCCTGACAGGGCCCAATGGCTACACCTTC. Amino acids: CASSSLTGPNGYTF.

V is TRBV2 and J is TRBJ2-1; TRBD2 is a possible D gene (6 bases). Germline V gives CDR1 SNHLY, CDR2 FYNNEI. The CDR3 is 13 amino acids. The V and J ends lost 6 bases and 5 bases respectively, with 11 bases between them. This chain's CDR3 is CASSSRLDNEQFF. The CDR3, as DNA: TGTGCCAGCAGCTCCCGACTAGACAATGAGCAGTTCTTC. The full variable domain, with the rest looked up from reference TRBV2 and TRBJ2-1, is EPEVTQTPSHQVTQMGQEVILRCVPISNHLYFYWYRQILGQKVEFLVSFYNNEISEKSEIFDDQFSVERPDGSNFTLKIRSTKLEDSAMYFCASSSRLDNEQFFGPGTRLTVL.

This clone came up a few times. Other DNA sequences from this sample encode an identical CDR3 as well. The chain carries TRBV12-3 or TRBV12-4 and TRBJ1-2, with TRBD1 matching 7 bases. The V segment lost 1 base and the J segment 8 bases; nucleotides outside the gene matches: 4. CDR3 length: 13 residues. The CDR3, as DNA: TGTGCCAGCAGTTTAGGGCAGGGGGGAGGCTACACCTTC. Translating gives CASSLGQGGGYTF.

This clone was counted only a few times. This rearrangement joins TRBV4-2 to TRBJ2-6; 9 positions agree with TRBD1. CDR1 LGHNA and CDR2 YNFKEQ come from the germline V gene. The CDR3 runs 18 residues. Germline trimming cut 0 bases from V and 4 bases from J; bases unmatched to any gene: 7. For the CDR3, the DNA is TGTGCCAGCAGCCAAGATACAGGGGGCGCGTCGGGGGCCAACGTCCTGACTTTC. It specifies CASSQDTGGASGANVLTF.

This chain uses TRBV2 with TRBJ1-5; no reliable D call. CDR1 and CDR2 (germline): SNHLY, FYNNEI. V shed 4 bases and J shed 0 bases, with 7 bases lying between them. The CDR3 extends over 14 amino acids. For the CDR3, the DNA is TGTGCCAGCAGTGTAGGGATTAGCAATCAGCCCCAGCATTTT. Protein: CASSVGISNQPQHF.

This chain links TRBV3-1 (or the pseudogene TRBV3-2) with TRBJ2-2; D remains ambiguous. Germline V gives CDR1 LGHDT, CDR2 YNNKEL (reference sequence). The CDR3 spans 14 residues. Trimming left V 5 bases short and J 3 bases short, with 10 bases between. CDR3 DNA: TGTGCCAGCAGCGTAGGTTCATACACCGGGGAGCTGTTTTTT. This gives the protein CASSVGSYTGELFF.

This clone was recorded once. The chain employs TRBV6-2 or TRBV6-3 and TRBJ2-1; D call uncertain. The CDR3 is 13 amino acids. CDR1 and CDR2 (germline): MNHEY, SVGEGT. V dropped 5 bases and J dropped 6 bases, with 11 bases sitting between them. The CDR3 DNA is TGTGCCAGCAGTCCCGGGCCCCTCAATGAGCAGTTCTTC. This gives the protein CASSPGPLNEQFF.

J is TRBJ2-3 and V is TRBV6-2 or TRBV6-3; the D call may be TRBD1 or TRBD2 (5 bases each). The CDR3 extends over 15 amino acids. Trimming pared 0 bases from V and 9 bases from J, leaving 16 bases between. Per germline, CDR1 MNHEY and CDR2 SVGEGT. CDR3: CASSYSNGGRATQYF. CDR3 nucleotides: TGTGCCAGCAGTTACTCGAATGGGGGAAGAGCCACGCAGTATTTT.

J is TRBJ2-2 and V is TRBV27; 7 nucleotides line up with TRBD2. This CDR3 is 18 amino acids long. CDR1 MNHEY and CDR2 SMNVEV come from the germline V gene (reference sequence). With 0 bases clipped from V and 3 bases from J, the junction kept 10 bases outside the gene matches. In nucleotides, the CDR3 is TGTGCCAGCAGTTTATCGATTCGCCCAAGCGGGGACACCGGGGAGCTGTTTTTT. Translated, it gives CASSLSIRPSGDTGELFF.

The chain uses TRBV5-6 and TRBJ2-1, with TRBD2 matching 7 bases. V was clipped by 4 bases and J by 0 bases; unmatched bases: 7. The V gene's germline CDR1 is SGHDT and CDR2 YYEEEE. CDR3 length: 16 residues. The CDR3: CASSENREDSYNEQFF. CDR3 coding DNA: TGTGCCAGCAGCGAAAATCGGGAGGACTCCTACAATGAGCAGTTCTTC.

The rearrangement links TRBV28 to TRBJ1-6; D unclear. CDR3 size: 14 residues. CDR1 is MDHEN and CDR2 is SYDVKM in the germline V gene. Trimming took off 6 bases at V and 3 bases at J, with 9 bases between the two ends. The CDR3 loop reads CASSLKSYNSPLHF. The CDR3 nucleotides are TGTGCCAGCAGCCTGAAGAGCTATAATTCACCCCTCCACTTT.

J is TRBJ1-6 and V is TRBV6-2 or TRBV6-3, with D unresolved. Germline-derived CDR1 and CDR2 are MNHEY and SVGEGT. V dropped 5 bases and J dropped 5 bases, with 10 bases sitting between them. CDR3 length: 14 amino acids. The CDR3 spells CASSKRADNSPLHF. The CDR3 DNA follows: TGTGCCAGCAGTAAACGGGCGGATAATTCACCCCTCCACTTT.

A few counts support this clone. CDR3 region: CAGGTAPNEKLFF. The CDR3 nucleotides read TGTGCCGGCGGGACAGCCCCTAATGAAAAACTGTTTTTT. The chain carries TRBV6-5 and TRBJ1-4; TRBD1 aligns across 7 bases. CDR3 size: 13 residues. The germline V gene has CDR1 MNHEY and CDR2 SVGAGI. The ends lost 11 bases at V and 3 bases at J; junction bases unmatched: 6.

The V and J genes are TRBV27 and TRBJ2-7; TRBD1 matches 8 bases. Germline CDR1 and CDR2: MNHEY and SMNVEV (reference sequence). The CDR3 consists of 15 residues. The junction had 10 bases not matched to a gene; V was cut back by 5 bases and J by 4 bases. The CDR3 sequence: CASSGVSGQVYEQYF. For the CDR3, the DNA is TGTGCCAGCAGTGGCGTTTCGGGACAGGTGTACGAGCAGTACTTC.

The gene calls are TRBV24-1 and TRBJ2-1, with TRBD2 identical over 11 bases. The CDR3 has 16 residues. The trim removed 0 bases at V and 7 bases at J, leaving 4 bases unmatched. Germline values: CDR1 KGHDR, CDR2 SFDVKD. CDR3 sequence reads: CATSDLPSGRNNEQFF. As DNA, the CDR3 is TGTGCCACCAGTGATTTGCCTAGCGGGAGGAATAATGAGCAGTTCTTC.

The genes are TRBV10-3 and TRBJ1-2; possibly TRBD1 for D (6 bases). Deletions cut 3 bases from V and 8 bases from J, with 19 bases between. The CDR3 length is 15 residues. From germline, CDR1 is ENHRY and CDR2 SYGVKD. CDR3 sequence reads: CAISDPREGVGGYTF. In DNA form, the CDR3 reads TGTGCCATCAGTGATCCGAGAGAGGGGGTGGGAGGCTACACCTTC.

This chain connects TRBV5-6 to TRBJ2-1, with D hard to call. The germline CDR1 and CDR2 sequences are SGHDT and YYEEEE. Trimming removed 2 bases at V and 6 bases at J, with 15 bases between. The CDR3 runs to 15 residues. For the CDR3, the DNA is TGTGCCAGCAGCTTCTCGTCAATTTGGGGCAATGAGCAGTTCTTC. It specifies CASSFSSIWGNEQFF.

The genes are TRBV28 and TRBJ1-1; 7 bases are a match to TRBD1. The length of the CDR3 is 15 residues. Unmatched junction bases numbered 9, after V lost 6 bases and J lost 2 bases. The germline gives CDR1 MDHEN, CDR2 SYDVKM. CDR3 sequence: CASRGTTGINTEAFF. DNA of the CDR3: TGTGCCAGCAGGGGAACGACAGGGATTAACACTGAAGCTTTCTTT.

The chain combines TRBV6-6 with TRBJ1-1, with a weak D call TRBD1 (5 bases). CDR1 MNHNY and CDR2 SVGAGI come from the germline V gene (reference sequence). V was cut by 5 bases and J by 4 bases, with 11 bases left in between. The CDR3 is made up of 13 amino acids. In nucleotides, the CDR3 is TGTGCCAGCAGTCCAGGGAGGAGCACTGAAGCTTTCTTT. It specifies CASSPGRSTEAFF.

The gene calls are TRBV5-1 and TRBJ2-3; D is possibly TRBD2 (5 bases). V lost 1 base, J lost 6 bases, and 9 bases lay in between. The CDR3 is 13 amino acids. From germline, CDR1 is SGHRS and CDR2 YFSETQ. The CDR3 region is CASSLPTGDTQYF. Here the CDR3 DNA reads TGCGCCAGCAGCTTGCCGACGGGGGATACGCAGTATTTT.

In DNA form, the CDR3 reads TGTGCCAGCAGTGAGGGACGGAATTCACCCCTCCACTTT. Its protein product is CASSEGRNSPLHF. This chain uses TRBV6-1 with TRBJ1-6; D is possibly TRBD1 (5 bases). The V end was cut by 3 bases, the J end by 7 bases, with 7 bases between. This CDR3 contains 13 residues. The V gene's germline CDR1 is MNHNS and CDR2 SASEGT.